A selection of T cell receptor beta chains follows, all from one sample in a study of blood T cells in healthy people across ages. TCRdb reanalysed the 5' RACE reads using MiXCR and keeps one entry per CDR3 protein. Of approximately 780,000 distinct CDR3 sequences in the sample, roughly 25% were seen once. These data also featured in a second study, about T cells of mothers and their children.

Sequencing was performed on blood. The receptors stem from a boy aged 5-17 years in good health. Both conserved end residues are part of each CDR3. A D gene is named only where the DNA matches it firmly. Clone sizes are given selectively: once, few, many, or a class where the clone is expanded.

clone_size: few
j_call: TRBJ2-1
d_call: NA
v_call: TRBV20-1
cdr3_aa: CSASGLANEQFF
cdr3_nt: TGCAGTGCTAGTGGCCTAGCCAATGAGCAGTTCTTC

clone_size: NA
j_call: TRBJ2-3
d_call: NA
v_call: TRBV30
cdr3_aa: CAWSHGERDTQYF
cdr3_nt: TGTGCCTGGAGTCACGGGGAAAGAGATACGCAGTATTTT

clone_size: NA
j_call: TRBJ2-1
d_call: NA
v_call: TRBV29-1
cdr3_aa: CSVVRGQNEQFF
cdr3_nt: TGCAGCGTTGTGCGGGGGCAGAATGAGCAGTTCTTC

clone_size: NA
j_call: TRBJ2-7
d_call: TRBD2
v_call: TRBV7-2
cdr3_aa: CASSLFGGGAYEQYF
cdr3_nt: TGTGCCAGCAGCTTATTTGGCGGGGGGGCGTACGAGCAGTACTTC

clone_size: NA
j_call: TRBJ2-5
d_call: NA
v_call: TRBV20-1
cdr3_aa: CSAIPDSEETQYF
cdr3_nt: TGCAGTGCTATCCCGGACAGCGAAGAGACCCAGTACTTC

clone_size: many
j_call: TRBJ2-5
d_call: NA
v_call: TRBV2
cdr3_aa: CASRNGGETQYF
cdr3_nt: TGTGCCAGCAGAAACGGCGGGGAGACCCAGTACTTC

clone_size: NA
j_call: TRBJ2-1
d_call: TRBD2
v_call: TRBV2
cdr3_aa: CASSDPGLAGARNEQFF
cdr3_nt: TGTGCCAGCAGTGACCCTGGACTAGCGGGGGCCAGGAATGAGCAGTTCTTC

clone_size: NA
j_call: TRBJ1-1
d_call: NA
v_call: TRBV9
cdr3_aa: CASSPTDSFTEAFF
cdr3_nt: TGTGCCAGCAGCCCTACCGACAGTTTCACTGAAGCTTTCTTT

clone_size: NA
j_call: TRBJ2-5
d_call: NA
v_call: TRBV15
cdr3_aa: CATSSFEQVQETQYF
cdr3_nt: TGTGCCACCAGCAGTTTTGAGCAGGTTCAAGAGACCCAGTACTTC

clone_size: NA
j_call: TRBJ2-5
d_call: NA
v_call: TRBV11-2
cdr3_aa: CASSLDVQSRFF
cdr3_nt: TGTGCCAGCAGCTTAGATGTACAGTCACGGTTCTTC

clone_size: many
j_call: TRBJ1-2
d_call: NA
v_call: TRBV27
cdr3_aa: CASSFSRDYGYTF
cdr3_nt: TGTGCCAGCAGTTTTTCCAGGGACTATGGCTACACCTTC

clone_size: few
j_call: TRBJ2-7
d_call: TRBD2
v_call: TRBV12-3/TRBV12-4
cdr3_aa: CASSWSSGGSSGEQYF
cdr3_nt: TGTGCCAGCAGTTGGAGTAGCGGGGGGTCCTCAGGCGAGCAGTACTTC

clone_size: NA
j_call: TRBJ2-2
d_call: NA
v_call: TRBV12-3/TRBV12-4
cdr3_aa: CASTLGLPNTGELFF
cdr3_nt: TGTGCCAGCACCCTGGGTTTGCCGAACACCGGGGAGCTGTTTTTT

clone_size: few
j_call: TRBJ1-5
d_call: NA
v_call: TRBV15
cdr3_aa: CATSRVRGGFSNQPQHF
cdr3_nt: TGTGCCACCAGCAGAGTCCGGGGGGGTTTTAGCAATCAGCCCCAGCATTTT

clone_size: few
j_call: TRBJ2-2
d_call: NA
v_call: TRBV10-3
cdr3_aa: CAIDGGDQDTGELFF
cdr3_nt: TGTGCCATCGACGGCGGGGATCAGGACACCGGGGAGCTGTTTTTT

clone_size: NA
j_call: TRBJ2-5
d_call: NA
v_call: TRBV6-2/TRBV6-3
cdr3_aa: CASSYSVARETQYF
cdr3_nt: TGTGCCAGCAGTTACTCGGTTGCTCGAGAGACCCAGTACTTC

clone_size: few
j_call: TRBJ2-7
d_call: TRBD1
v_call: TRBV20-1
cdr3_aa: CSAGHPGQGYEQYF
cdr3_nt: TGCAGTGCTGGTCACCCGGGACAGGGATACGAGCAGTACTTC

clone_size: few
j_call: TRBJ2-3
d_call: NA
v_call: TRBV5-1
cdr3_aa: CASSLSRQGSGADTQYF
cdr3_nt: TGCGCCAGCAGCTTATCCAGGCAGGGCTCTGGTGCAGATACGCAGTATTTT

clone_size: NA
j_call: TRBJ2-7
d_call: NA
v_call: TRBV12-3/TRBV12-4
cdr3_aa: CASSLHRVLEYEQYF
cdr3_nt: TGTGCCAGCAGTTTACACAGGGTTCTGGAGTACGAGCAGTACTTC

clone_size: NA
j_call: TRBJ1-2
d_call: NA
v_call: TRBV7-2
cdr3_aa: CASSLALRGRYGYTF
cdr3_nt: TGTGCCAGCAGCTTAGCGTTGAGGGGGAGGTATGGCTACACCTTC